A selection of T cell receptor beta chains follows, all from one sample in a study of cytomegalovirus exposure and HLA in healthy donors. Some clones are missing from TCRdb's copy, which holds only in-frame ones; the method was immunoSEQ multiplex PCR. The table records some 130,000 clones, around 85% of them present only once. The sequenced material came from PBMCs. These receptors were taken from a boy aged 10-17 years in good health and CMV-seronegative. The CDR3 runs from the conserved cysteine through the conserved F or W. A D gene is named only where the DNA matches it firmly. Rows give clone size only sometimes, using once, few, many, or a class for an expanded clone.

V gene	clone size	D gene	J gene	CDR3 DNA	CDR3 protein
TRBV2	.	TRBD1	TRBJ1-4	TGTGCCAGCAGTTTGGGACAGGGAACAACTAATGAAAAACTGTTTTTT	CASSLGQGTTNEKLFF
TRBV7-3	.	.	TRBJ2-1	TGTGCCAGCAGCCCCAACGCCGTTAGCGCCAATGAGCAGTTCTTC	CASSPNAVSANEQFF
TRBV18	.	TRBD1	TRBJ2-7	TGTGCCAGCTCGCCCGGGACAGACTCCTACGAGCAGTACTTC	CASSPGTDSYEQYF
TRBV4-3	once	.	TRBJ1-4	TGCGCCAGCAGCCAACAGACAGGTGTACGTGAAAAACTGTTTTTT	CASSQQTGVREKLFF
TRBV5-5	.	.	TRBJ1-5	TGTGCCAGCAGCCTCCTGACTGGAAGCAATCAGCCCCAGCATTTT	CASSLLTGSNQPQHF
TRBV19	.	TRBD1	TRBJ1-1	TGTGCCAGTAGTATAGGGGGACAGGGGTTCACTGAAGCTTTCTTT	CASSIGGQGFTEAFF
TRBV27	.	.	TRBJ2-1	TGTGCCAGCAGTTTATCCCCCGTCTACGGTGAGCAGTTCTTC	CASSLSPVYGEQFF
TRBV5-4	.	.	TRBJ2-1	TGTGCCAGCAGCTCCATTTACAATGAGCAGTTCTTC	CASSSIYNEQFF
TRBV7-2	.	TRBD1	TRBJ2-2	TGTGCTGGGGGGGGGACAGGGGTAACCGGGGAGCTGTTTTTT	CAGGGTGVTGELFF
TRBV2	.	.	TRBJ1-1	TGTGCCAGCAGGCAGGGTTCTTCGAACACTGAAGCTTTCTTT	CASRQGSSNTEAFF
TRBV6-5	.	TRBD2	TRBJ2-3	TGTGCCAGCAGTTACCTAGCGGGTTCTAGCACAGATACGCAGTATTTT	CASSYLAGSSTDTQYF
TRBV9	.	TRBD1	TRBJ1-2	TGTGCCAGCAGCGTAGTTAACGACAGGGGTAACTATGGCTACACCTTC	CASSVVNDRGNYGYTF
TRBV4-3	.	.	TRBJ1-1	TGCGCCAGCAGCCACGCTATCCGGACAGACATGAACACTGAAGCTTTCTTT	CASSHAIRTDMNTEAFF
TRBV28	.	.	TRBJ1-6	TGTGCCAGCAGCCCAGTCCGCTCACCCCTCCACTTT	CASSPVRSPLHF
TRBV6-5	.	.	TRBJ2-7	TGTGCCAGCAGATTTAGCGTCAAAACCTACGAGCAGTACTTC	CASRFSVKTYEQYF
TRBV9	.	TRBD1	TRBJ2-2	TGTGCCAGCAGCGTAGACAGGGGACCGAACACCGGGGAGCTGTTTTTT	CASSVDRGPNTGELFF
TRBV4-3	.	.	TRBJ1-2	TGCGCCAGCAGCCAAGTGGAGGGCTCTCTCGGCTACACCTTC	CASSQVEGSLGYTF
TRBV4-1	.	.	TRBJ2-7	TGCGCCAGCAGCCAAGTTAGCGGATCCTCCTACGAGCAGTACTTC	CASSQVSGSSYEQYF
TRBV7-9	.	.	TRBJ1-5	TGTTCCAGCAGTTCCGACATTCAGCCCCAGCATTTT	CSSSSDIQPQHF
TRBV4-3	.	TRBD2	TRBJ2-3	TGCGCCAGCAGCGTTTCGGGACTAGCAGGCTCAGATACGCAGTATTTT	CASSVSGLAGSDTQYF
TRBV2	.	.	TRBJ1-1	TGTGCCAGCAGAACCGAACAGGGCTCTGAAGCTTTCTTT	CASRTEQGSEAFF
TRBV10-3	.	TRBD2	TRBJ2-2	TGTGCCATCAGTGGCGGGACTAGCGGGGGTGCCGGGGAGCTGTTTTTT	CAISGGTSGGAGELFF
TRBV10-3	.	TRBD1	TRBJ2-7	TGTGCCATCAGTGATTGGGGACAGGCCTACGAGCAGTACTTC	CAISDWGQAYEQYF
TRBV4-1	few	.	TRBJ1-1	TGCGCCAGCAGCCAAGATGTTTCAAGGTCGGGGAACACTGAAGCTTTCTTT	CASSQDVSRSGNTEAFF
TRBV29-1	.	.	TRBJ1-2	TGCAGCGTTAGCGCTAACTATGGCTACACCTTC	CSVSANYGYTF
TRBV10-3	.	TRBD1	TRBJ1-1	TGTGCCAGTCTCCGGGACAGGGTGTTCGCTGAGGCTTTCTTT	CASLRDRVFAEAFF
TRBV4-1	.	.	TRBJ2-3	TGCGCCAGCAGCCAAGCGGTGGTTTTCACAGATACGCAGTATTTT	CASSQAVVFTDTQYF
TRBV30	.	TRBD1	TRBJ2-5	TGTGCCTGGAGCCAGTTCGGACAGGGAGAGACCCAGTACTTC	CAWSQFGQGETQYF
TRBV15	.	.	TRBJ2-1	TGTGCCACCAGCAGAGATGGCAGGTATGGCGATGAGCAGTTCTTC	CATSRDGRYGDEQFF
TRBV5-1	.	.	TRBJ2-3	TGCGCCAGCAGCTTGGCCATAGGGGTTAGCACAGATACGCAGTATTTT	CASSLAIGVSTDTQYF
TRBV19	once	.	TRBJ1-3	TGTGCCAGTAGTATTGGAGTTGGGAACACCATATATTTT	CASSIGVGNTIYF
TRBV18	.	.	TRBJ2-5	TGTGCCAGCTCATCAGGGGATCGAGAGACCCAGTACTTC	CASSSGDRETQYF
TRBV6-1	few	TRBD2	TRBJ2-1	TGTGCCAGCAGTGAGGGGACTAGAGTTAATGAGCAGTTCTTC	CASSEGTRVNEQFF
TRBV18	.	TRBD2	TRBJ2-3	TGTGCCAGCTCAACGTACTCTAGCGGGTACACAGATACGCAGTATTTT	CASSTYSSGYTDTQYF
TRBV6-6	.	.	TRBJ2-7	TGTGCCAGCAGTCCGTTGGAGGGAAACGAGCAGTACTTC	CASSPLEGNEQYF
TRBV27	.	.	TRBJ2-7	TGTGCCAGCAGTTCGGACATAAACGAGCAGTACTTC	CASSSDINEQYF
TRBV6-1	once	TRBD1	TRBJ1-2	TGTGCCAGCAGTTGGTCAGGGGGCGGCTATGGCTACACCTTC	CASSWSGGGYGYTF
TRBV11-2	.	TRBD2	TRBJ2-7	TGTGCCAGCAGCAAGCGGGGGGACTCCTACGAGCAGTACTTC	CASSKRGDSYEQYF
TRBV5-8	.	TRBD1	TRBJ1-6	TGTGCCAGCAGCAAATACCAGGGGGCGTATAATTCACCCCTCCACTTT	CASSKYQGAYNSPLHF
TRBV10-3	.	TRBD2	TRBJ2-3	TGTGCCATCAGGACCGGGGGGAGCACAGATACGCAGTATTTT	CAIRTGGSTDTQYF
TRBV5-1	.	TRBD2	TRBJ2-1	TGCGCCAGCAGCTTGCGTAGCGGGGGGGGTAGTGAGCAGTTCTTC	CASSLRSGGGSEQFF